This T cell receptor (beta chain) is drawn from a study of T cells in Graves' hyperthyroidism and ophthalmopathy (dated 2019 in TCRdb). As for the study more broadly: Peripheral blood was sampled at the time of initial diagnosis, prior to any treatment. To identify distinguishing TCR V-J signatures, a discovery cohort of roughly 100 patients was used, comprising 43 with Graves' ophthalmopathy and some 60 with stable Graves' hyperthyroidism. An independent validation cohort of around 19 hyperthyroidism patients and roughly 16 patients who later progressed to ophthalmopathy tested prospective prediction of ophthalmopathy. For training and testing, the 100 or so patients in the discovery cohort were randomly divided in a 7:3 ratio. In more than 5 Graves' hyperthyroidism patients, the study also compared T-cell repertoires from thyroid tissue with T-cell repertoires from blood. After sampling, hyperthyroidism patients received methimazole starting at 30 mg daily, and ophthalmopathy patients received high-dose intravenous methylprednisolone. According to the paper, TCR Vbeta CDR3 sequencing was carried out on approximately 140 peripheral blood samples, which came from more than 40 ophthalmopathy, some 73 hyperthyroidism and roughly 17 progressor patients. Findings and caveats that apply to the study as a whole: No statistical method was used to fix the sample size in advance, and group allocation was not hidden from the investigators. A model built on a 13 V-J signature distinguished ophthalmopathy from stable hyperthyroidism, reaching about 89% sensitivity and around 81% specificity in cross-validation and 80%/75% in testing. Most expanded thyroid clonotypes (frequency above 0.001) were also detected in blood, a finding suggesting that blood repertoires may reflect thyroid immune responses. During validation, the model predicted progression to ophthalmopathy a median of approximately six months ahead of onset, with around 70% sensitivity and about 72% specificity.

Hyperthyroidism patients were aged 18 to 65 years and newly diagnosed, with disease duration of less than 2 months. Any patient with an uncontrolled infection, another autoimmune disease, pregnancy or lactation was excluded. Diagnoses relied on clinical symptoms, serum thyroxine and TRAb, thyroid ultrasound and orbital computed tomography. Blood from progressor patients was drawn when they were first diagnosed with hyperthyroidism, before any ophthalmopathy symptoms appeared. PBMCs were isolated from approximately 10 ml of fresh peripheral blood by Ficoll-Paque density gradient centrifugation. Progressor patients were first diagnosed with Graves' hyperthyroidism and then developed ophthalmopathy during follow-up. Total RNA was extracted with Trizol reagent, and quality was checked on an Agilent 2100 Bioanalyzer. V loses 3 bases, J loses 1 base, and the germline ends lie 9 bases apart. The CDR3 spans 13 residues, from the cysteine through the phenylalanine. CDR3 DNA only is kept here, 39 bases in frame from base 1. CDR1 and CDR2, per the germline V gene (reference sequence), are DFQATT and SNEGSKA.

The TCR beta CDR3 regions were amplified from the RNA transcripts. For the first round of RT-PCR on the TCR CDR3, the HTBI primer set was used together with the Qiagen OneStep RT-PCR kit. The libraries were constructed in a second round of multiplex PCR and then size-selected and purified. Sequencing of the libraries was done on an Illumina HiSeq2000 using paired-end 100 bp reads. Concerning the study's data processing: SOAPnuke was used to process the raw data, throwing out any read that contained adapters or uncalled bases, had a mean Phred below 15, or lacked an exact constant-primer or identifier match. High-quality paired reads were merged using COPE v1.2.5, and each unique nucleotide sequence was defined as a clonotype. MiTCR v1.1 was used to align the clonotypes against IMGT TRBV, TRBD and TRBJ reference segments. The analysis included only V-J combinations with a frequency above 0.0001, which together covered about 99% of the repertoires. A TCS score was defined as the ratio of F50 (clonal expansion) to E x V (chaos), with BLOSUM62-based TCRdist applied between CDR3 peptides within each V-J. Welch's t-statistics and random forest reduced 450 to 600 V-J features to 10 to 15, which were used in a naive Bayes classifier (R e1071). The public sequencing data were trimmed at Q25 with fastp and processed into clonotypes with MiXCR by TCRdb, which kept only in-frame beta chains. Here each entry gathers all rows of one CDR3 protein and keeps the most common genes and DNA. V and J calls and clone size were set by TCRdb, not the authors. Recorded for this sample are roughly 300,000 distinct CDR3 sequences; 20% to 25% of them occurred a single time. The ten largest clones add up to approximately 25% of the sample.

This clonotype was counted many times. No cognate antigen has been identified for it. No base quality values were provided; no much bigger clone lies one nucleotide off. The chain links TRBV20-1 with TRBJ1-1; the D gene cannot be named for sure. This TCR came from a middle-aged man with Graves' hyperthyroidism that later progressed to Graves' ophthalmopathy. Sequences were obtained from blood. The nucleotide sequence is given as TGCAGTGCTAGTCGCCAAGAGAACACTGAAGCTTTCTTT. It translates to CSASRQENTEAFF.